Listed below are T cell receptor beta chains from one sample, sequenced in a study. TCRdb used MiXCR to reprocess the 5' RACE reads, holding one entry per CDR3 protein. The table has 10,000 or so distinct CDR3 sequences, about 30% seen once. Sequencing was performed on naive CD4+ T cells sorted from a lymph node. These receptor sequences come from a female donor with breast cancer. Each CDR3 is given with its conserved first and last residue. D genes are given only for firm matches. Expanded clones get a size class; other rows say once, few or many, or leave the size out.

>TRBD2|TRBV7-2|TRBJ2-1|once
CASSYRRGISYNEQFF
TGTGCCAGCAGCTACCGGCGGGGGATCTCCTACAATGAGCAGTTCTTC
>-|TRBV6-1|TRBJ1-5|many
CASTTGRVPSNQPQHF
TGTGCCAGCACCACAGGGAGGGTACCTAGCAATCAGCCCCAGCATTTT
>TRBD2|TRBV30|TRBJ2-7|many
CAWSPGTTTSYEQYF
TGTGCCTGGAGTCCCGGGACTACAACTTCCTACGAGCAGTACTTC
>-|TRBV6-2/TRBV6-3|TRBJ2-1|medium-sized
CASSRDGPYNEQFF
TGTGCCAGCAGTCGGGACGGCCCTTACAATGAGCAGTTCTTC
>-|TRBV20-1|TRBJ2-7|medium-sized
CSARDLGSGGSYEQYF
TGCAGTGCTAGAGATCTTGGGTCGGGCGGCTCCTACGAGCAGTACTTC
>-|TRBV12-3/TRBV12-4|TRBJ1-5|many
CASSFRSGQPQHF
TGTGCCAGCAGTTTTAGGTCCGGACAGCCCCAGCATTTT
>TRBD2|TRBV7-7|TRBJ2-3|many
CASSTGLADTDTQYF
TGTGCTAGCAGCACGGGACTAGCGGACACAGATACGCAGTATTTT
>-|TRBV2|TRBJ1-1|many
CASNLGNTEAFF
TGTGCCAGCAACCTGGGGAACACTGAAGCTTTCTTT
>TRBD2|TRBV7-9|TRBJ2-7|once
CASSSGLAGTAYEQYF
TGTGCCAGCAGCTCGGGACTAGCGGGGACCGCCTACGAGCAGTACTTC
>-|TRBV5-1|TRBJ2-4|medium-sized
CASSWQGGTKNIQYF
TGCGCCAGCAGCTGGCAGGGGGGGACCAAAAACATTCAGTACTTC
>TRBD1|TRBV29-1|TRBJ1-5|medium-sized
CSAETGSGQPQHF
TGCAGCGCCGAGACAGGGAGTGGGCAGCCCCAGCATTTT
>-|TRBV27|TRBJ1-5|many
CATSEGLTNQPQHF
TGTGCCACCTCGGAGGGACTGACCAATCAGCCCCAGCATTTT
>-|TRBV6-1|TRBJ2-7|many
CASSDGRDWTSYEQYF
TGTGCCAGCAGTGATGGCCGGGACTGGACATCCTACGAGCAGTACTTC
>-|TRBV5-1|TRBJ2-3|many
CASSVTDTQYF
TGCGCCAGCAGCGTAACAGATACGCAGTATTTT
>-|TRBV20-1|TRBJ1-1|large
CSATSRGRGGMGGTEAFF
TGCAGTGCCACCTCCCGCGGCAGGGGAGGAATGGGTGGCACTGAAGCTTTCTTT
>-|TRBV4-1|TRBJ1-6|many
CASSPQTGPSNSPLHF
TGCGCCAGCAGCCCGCAGACGGGACCTTCTAATTCACCCCTCCACTTT
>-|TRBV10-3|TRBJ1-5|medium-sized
CAISEVPNQPQHF
TGTGCCATCAGTGAGGTCCCGAATCAGCCCCAGCATTTT
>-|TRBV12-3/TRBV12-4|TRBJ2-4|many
CASSFAGLAKNIQYF
TGTGCCAGCAGTTTCGCGGGTCTAGCCAAAAACATTCAGTACTTC
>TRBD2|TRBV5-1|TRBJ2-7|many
CASRGSGTAYEQYF
TGCGCCAGCAGGGGTAGCGGGACTGCCTACGAGCAGTACTTC
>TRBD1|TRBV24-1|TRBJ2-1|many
CATSDPGQGANEQFF
TGTGCCACCAGTGATCCGGGACAGGGGGCCAATGAGCAGTTCTTC
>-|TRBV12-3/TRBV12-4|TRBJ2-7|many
CASSPQGGHEQYF
TGTGCCAGCAGTCCTCAGGGGGGCCACGAGCAGTACTTC
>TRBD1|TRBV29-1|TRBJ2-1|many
CSVHRGSSYNEQFF
TGCAGCGTGCACAGGGGGAGCTCCTACAATGAGCAGTTCTTC
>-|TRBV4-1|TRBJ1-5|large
CASSPGELGQPQHF
TGCGCCAGCAGCCCTGGCGAGTTGGGTCAGCCCCAGCATTTT
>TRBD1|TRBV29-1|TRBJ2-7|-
CSVAGQGGEQYF
TGCAGCGTTGCCGGACAGGGTGGCGAGCAGTACTTC
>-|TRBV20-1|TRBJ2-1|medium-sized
CSASAGWNNEQFF
TGCAGTGCTAGTGCGGGATGGAACAATGAGCAGTTCTTC
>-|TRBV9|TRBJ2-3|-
CANSVRGYSTDTQYF
TGTGCCAACAGCGTCAGGGGCTACAGCACAGATACGCAGTATTTT
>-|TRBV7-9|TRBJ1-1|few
CASSLEHLEAFF
TGTGCCAGCAGCTTAGAACACCTTGAAGCTTTCTTT
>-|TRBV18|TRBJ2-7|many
CASSPPSLGGFEQYF
TGTGCCAGCTCACCACCGAGTTTAGGGGGGTTCGAGCAGTACTTC
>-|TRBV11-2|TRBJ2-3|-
CASSLGGASDTQYF
TGTGCCAGCAGCTTAGGCGGCGCCTCAGATACGCAGTACTTT
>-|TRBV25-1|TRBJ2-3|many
CASSERNWEDTQYF
TGTGCCAGCAGTGAACGGAATTGGGAAGATACGCAGTATTTT
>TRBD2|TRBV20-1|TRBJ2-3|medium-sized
CSAAPGTSGSVDTQYF
TGCAGTGCTGCTCCCGGGACTAGCGGCTCAGTAGATACGCAGTATTTT
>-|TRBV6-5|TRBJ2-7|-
CASSSGTYEQYF
TGTGCCAGCAGTAGCGGAACCTACGAGCAGTACTTC
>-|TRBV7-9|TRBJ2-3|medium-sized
CASSNNRRRAGDYDTQYF
TGTGCCAGCAGCAACAACCGGCGCCGGGCAGGGGATTATGATACGCAGTATTTT
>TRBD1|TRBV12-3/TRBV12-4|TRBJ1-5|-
CASGGQGARGNQPQHF
TGTGCCAGCGGGGGTCAGGGGGCGCGGGGCAATCAGCCCCAGCATTTT
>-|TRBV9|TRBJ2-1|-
CASSVAGGEEQFF
TGTGCCAGCAGCGTAGCTGGGGGAGAAGAGCAGTTCTTC
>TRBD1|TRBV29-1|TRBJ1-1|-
CSVVPTGRAFF
TGCAGCGTTGTCCCGACAGGGCGGGCTTTCTTC
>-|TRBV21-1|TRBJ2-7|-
CASSKRSYYEQYF
TGTGCCAGCAGCAAACGCAGTTACTACGAGCAGTACTTC
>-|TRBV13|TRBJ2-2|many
CASSSQTGTNTGELFF
TGTGCCAGCAGCTCTCAGACAGGCACGAACACCGGGGAGCTGTTTTTT
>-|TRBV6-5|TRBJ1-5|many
CASRPQTYSNQPQHF
TGTGCCAGCAGGCCACAGACTTATAGCAATCAGCCCCAGCATTTT
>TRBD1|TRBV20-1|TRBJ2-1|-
CSALRQGYNERFF
TGCAGTGCTCTCCGACAGGGGTACAATGAGCGGTTCTTC
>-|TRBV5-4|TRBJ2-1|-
CASSLEWESTNEQFF
TGTGCCAGCAGCTTGGAGTGGGAGTCAACCAATGAGCAGTTCTTC
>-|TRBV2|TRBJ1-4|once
CASSPTESEKLFF
TGTGCCAGCAGTCCGACAGAGAGTGAAAAACTGTTTTTT
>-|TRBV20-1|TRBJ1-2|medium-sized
CSARQGYGYTF
TGCAGTGCGCGGCAGGGGTACGGCTACACCTTC
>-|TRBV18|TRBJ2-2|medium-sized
CASSPASVGPSGELFF
TGTGCCAGCTCACCTGCTAGCGTCGGGCCTTCCGGGGAGCTGTTTTTT
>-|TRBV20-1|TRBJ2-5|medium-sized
CSASNRAGETQYF
TGCAGTGCTAGTAACAGGGCTGGGGAGACCCAGTACTTC
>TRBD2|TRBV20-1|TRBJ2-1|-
CSASGLAGYNEQFF
TGCAGTGCTTCTGGACTAGCGGGGTACAATGAGCAGTTCTTC
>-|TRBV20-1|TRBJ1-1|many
CSAPTGNTEAFF
TGCAGTGCACCGACAGGGAACACTGAAGCTTTCTTT
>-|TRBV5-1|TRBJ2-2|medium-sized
CASSLDSSGELFF
TGCGCCAGCAGCTTGGATTCCTCCGGGGAGCTGTTTTTT
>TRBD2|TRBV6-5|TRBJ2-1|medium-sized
CASSFTSGNYNEQFF
TGTGCCAGCAGTTTTACTAGCGGGAATTACAATGAGCAGTTCTTC
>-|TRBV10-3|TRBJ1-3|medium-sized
CAIRAAHSGNTIYF
TGTGCCATCAGGGCGGCGCACTCTGGAAACACCATATATTTT
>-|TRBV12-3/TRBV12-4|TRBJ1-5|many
CASSADISNQPQHF
TGTGCCAGCAGTGCGGACATTAGCAATCAGCCCCAGCATTTT
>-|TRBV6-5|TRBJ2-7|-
CASQIGGNSYEQYF
TGTGCCAGCCAAATCGGAGGGAACTCCTACGAGCAGTACTTC
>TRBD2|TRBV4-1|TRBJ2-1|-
CASSQDVGASGRRDEQFF
TGCGCCAGCAGCCAAGATGTGGGGGCTAGCGGGAGGCGAGATGAGCAGTTCTTC
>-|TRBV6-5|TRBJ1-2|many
CATIPGAGYGYTF
TGTGCCACCATCCCAGGAGCGGGCTATGGCTACACCTTC
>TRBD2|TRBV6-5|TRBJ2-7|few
CASSYSGWGGAYEQYF
TGTGCCAGCAGTTACTCTGGATGGGGGGGGGCCTACGAGCAGTACTTC
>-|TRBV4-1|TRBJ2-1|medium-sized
CASSQAAQASSYNEQFF
TGCGCCAGCAGCCAAGCGGCGCAAGCTAGCTCCTACAATGAGCAGTTCTTC
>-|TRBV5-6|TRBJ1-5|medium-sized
CASSFGGGQRNQPQHF
TGTGCCAGCAGCTTCGGCGGGGGCCAAAGAAATCAGCCCCAGCATTTT
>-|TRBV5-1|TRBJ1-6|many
CASSTSDSSPLHF
TGCGCCAGCAGCACATCGGATAGTTCACCCCTCCACTTT
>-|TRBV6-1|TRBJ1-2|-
CASSGTQSGNYGYTF
TGTGCCAGCAGTGGAACCCAATCAGGGAACTATGGTTACACCTTC
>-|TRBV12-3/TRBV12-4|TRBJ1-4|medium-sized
CASSLSIEKLFF
TGTGCCAGCAGTTTAAGTATTGAAAAACTGTTTTTT